These T cell receptor beta chains were read from a single sample in a study of cytomegalovirus exposure and HLA in healthy donors. Measured with immunoSEQ multiplex PCR; TCRdb has only the in-frame clones, and not every one. The sample includes around 350,000 clones, 80% to 90% of them seen just once. The sequenced sample was PBMCs. The origin of the receptors is a woman aged 18-29 years in good health and CMV-seronegative. CDR3s include the opening cysteine and the closing phenylalanine or tryptophan. A D gene is named only where the DNA matches it firmly. Not every row has a clone size; where given, it reads once, few, many or a size class.

length: 14; size: NA; J: TRBJ2-1; V: TRBV5-1; D: TRBD2; DNA: TGCGCCAGCAGCTTGGGCGGGGGAGGACCTGAGCAGTTCTTC; CDR3: CASSLGGGGPEQFF
length: 14; size: NA; J: TRBJ2-3; V: TRBV6-5; D: NA; DNA: TGTGCCAGCAGCCCGCGTTTAGCTCCAGATACGCAGTATTTT; CDR3: CASSPRLAPDTQYF
length: 17; size: NA; J: TRBJ2-1; V: TRBV7-9; D: TRBD2; DNA: TGTGCCAGCAGCTTAGAGGTTGTGCGGGGGAGTTACAATGAGCAGTTCTTC; CDR3: CASSLEVVRGSYNEQFF
length: 15; size: NA; J: TRBJ2-3; V: TRBV10-3; D: NA; DNA: TGTGCCATCACCGAGACCCCCGTGAGGGCAGATACGCAGTATTTT; CDR3: CAITETPVRADTQYF
length: 13; size: NA; J: TRBJ2-5; V: TRBV5-1; D: TRBD1; DNA: TGCGCCAGCCAGACAGGGGGCCAAGAGACCCAGTACTTC; CDR3: CASQTGGQETQYF
length: 16; size: NA; J: TRBJ2-1; V: TRBV7-9; D: TRBD1; DNA: TGTGCCAGCAGCTCTACCCTCAGGGGGACCTACAATGAGCAGTTCTTC; CDR3: CASSSTLRGTYNEQFF
length: 16; size: once; J: TRBJ2-3; V: TRBV6-1; D: TRBD2; DNA: TGTGCCAGCAGTGAAACGGCGGGGGGTAGCACAGATACGCAGTATTTT; CDR3: CASSETAGGSTDTQYF
length: 15; size: NA; J: TRBJ2-5; V: TRBV6-5; D: NA; DNA: TGTGCCAGCAGTTACTCGAATAGCGTTATGAAGACCCAGTACTTC; CDR3: CASSYSNSVMKTQYF
length: 14; size: NA; J: TRBJ1-5; V: TRBV19; D: NA; DNA: TGTGCCAGTAGTGCAGGACAGAACAATCAGCCCCAGCATTTT; CDR3: CASSAGQNNQPQHF
length: 16; size: NA; J: TRBJ2-1; V: TRBV19; D: NA; DNA: TGTGCCAGTAGTCGAGACTCCCGGTGGAACTACAATGAGCAGTTCTTC; CDR3: CASSRDSRWNYNEQFF